Listed below are T cell receptor beta chains from one sample, sequenced in a study of cytomegalovirus exposure and HLA in healthy donors. Generated by immunoSEQ multiplex PCR, the TCRdb table keeps only in-frame clones and is missing some. In the table there are fewer than 200,000 clones, around 80% of which are singletons. The specimen was PBMCs. Receptors were obtained from a woman in her forties or fifties in good health and CMV-seronegative. CDR3s include the opening cysteine and the closing phenylalanine or tryptophan. D genes are given only for firm matches. Part of the rows lack a size; the others show once, few, many or a class for expanded clones.

TGTGCCAGCAGCGCGGGGGCCAAGCAGGGGGCCCTCGAGCAGTACTTC	CASSAGAKQGALEQYF	NA	TRBV5-4	TRBJ2-7	NA
TGTGCCAGCAGCACCGGGACAGGGGGCTCCTACGAGCAGTACTTC	CASSTGTGGSYEQYF	TRBD1	TRBV5-4	TRBJ2-7	NA
TGTGCCAGCAGACCGACAGTTTACAACCAAGAGACCCAGTACTTC	CASRPTVYNQETQYF	NA	TRBV2	TRBJ2-5	NA
TGTGCCAGCTCCCCCTATCATGAGCAGTTCTTC	CASSPYHEQFF	NA	TRBV7-9	TRBJ2-1	NA
TGCGCCAGCAGCCAAGAGTACCCGGGGGGATCATATCATGGCTACACCTTC	CASSQEYPGGSYHGYTF	NA	TRBV4-1	TRBJ1-2	NA
TGTGCCTCTTTAGGGTACAGGACGAACACTGAAGCTTTCTTT	CASLGYRTNTEAFF	NA	TRBV30	TRBJ1-1	NA
TGCGCCAGCAGCTTGGTAGGGACAGGGGGGGAGACCCAGTACTTC	CASSLVGTGGETQYF	TRBD1	TRBV5-1	TRBJ2-5	NA
TGTGCCAGCAGGTTCGACAGGGACCAGCCCCAGCATTTT	CASRFDRDQPQHF	TRBD1	TRBV5-5	TRBJ1-5	NA
TGTGCCAGCAGTTACTCACTCGGGAAGGCTGACTATGGCTACACCTTC	CASSYSLGKADYGYTF	NA	TRBV6-5	TRBJ1-2	NA
TGTGCCAGCAGTGATTCCCTAGGGAGTGGCTACACCTTC	CASSDSLGSGYTF	NA	TRBV6-1	TRBJ1-2	NA
TGTGCCAGCAGTTTGCCCAGTACCCCCGCCACCGGGGAGCTGTTTTTT	CASSLPSTPATGELFF	NA	TRBV27	TRBJ2-2	once